The 14 T cell receptor beta chains reported below all come from one sample, sequenced in a study of cytomegalovirus exposure and HLA in healthy donors. Amplification used 60 Vbeta primers and 13 Jbeta primers. The assay was immunoSEQ multiplex PCR, and TCRdb's table has in-frame clones only and misses some. The table lists around 130,000 clones, 65% to 80% of them singletons, with about 1.7% in the top ten. Material for sequencing was PBMCs. The receptors originated from a woman aged 40 to 49 in good health and CMV-seronegative.

This clone turned up a few times. J is TRBJ2-5 and V is TRBV29-1, with 9 nucleotides matching TRBD2. Germline V gene lookup returns CDR1 SQVTM and CDR2 ANQGSEA. V gave up 7 bases and J gave up 1 base; unmatched junction bases: 13. The CDR3 sequence is 16 residues long. CDR3 in amino acids: CSAPDRRGRGQETQYF. The CDR3 DNA follows: TGCAGCGCCCCGGATCGGCGCGGGAGGGGCCAAGAGACCCAGTACTTC.

The chain links TRBV5-4 to TRBJ2-3; 7 bases line up with TRBD2. The CDR3 length is 15 residues. The junction had 3 bases not matched to a gene; V was cut back by 0 bases and J by 2 bases. CDR1 and CDR2 (germline): SGHNT, YYREEE (reference sequence). DNA of the CDR3: TGTGCCAGCAGCTTGGTAGCGGGCGCCACAGATACGCAGTATTTT. Translating gives CASSLVAGATDTQYF.

The table lists this clone with a few counts. Compared with germline, one end of the junction differs, possibly owing to a read error. This chain links TRBV7-9 with TRBJ1-2; 7 bases map to TRBD1. The V gene's germline CDR1 is SEHNR and CDR2 FQNEAQ (reference sequence). The CDR3 is 14 residues long. The CDR3 DNA sequence: TGTTCCAGCAGCTTAGAGACAGGGTTCGGTGGCTACACCTTC. Protein product: CSSSLETGFGGYTF.

This clone was picked up one time. The V and J genes are TRBV28 and TRBJ2-3; TRBD2 aligns across 8 bases. V was clipped by 6 bases and J by 0 bases; unmatched bases: 11. The CDR3 loop spans 17 amino acids. Germline CDR1 and CDR2: MDHEN and SYDVKM. This CDR3 reads CASRRTSGRTSTDTQYF. CDR3 nucleotide sequence: TGTGCCAGCAGGCGTACTAGCGGCCGAACTAGCACAGATACGCAGTATTTT.

The rearrangement uses TRBV9 and TRBJ2-7, with a tentative D call TRBD2 (7 bases). The CDR3 length is 15 residues. V lost 0 bases and J lost 1, with 11 bases in between. The V gene's germline CDR1 is SGDLS and CDR2 YYNGEE. The CDR3 region is CASSVGGGRSYEQYF. DNA for the CDR3: TGTGCCAGCAGCGTAGGGGGGGGGCGTTCCTACGAGCAGTACTTC.

This clone was found a few times. At one boundary the junction diverges from the germline segment, which might be a read error. This chain uses TRBV6-6 with TRBJ2-6, with D possibly TRBD1 on 5 matching bases. The length of the CDR3 is 15 residues. Germline loops: CDR1 MNHNY, CDR2 SVGAGI (reference sequence). CDR3 region: CASSIYPSGANGLTF. The CDR3 nucleotides read TGTGCCAGCAGCATATATCCCTCTGGGGCCAACGGCCTGACTTTC.

J is TRBJ1-5 and V is TRBV29-1; perhaps TRBD1 as D (5 bases). V shed 6 bases and J shed 6 bases, with 12 bases lying between them. The CDR3 runs 12 residues. Looked up from germline, CDR1 is SQVTM and CDR2 is ANQGSEA. The CDR3 DNA follows: TGCAGCGTGGCAGGGAAGGGTCAGCCCCAGCATTTT. This encodes CSVAGKGQPQHF.

This chain connects TRBV7-2 to TRBJ2-1, with TRBD2 as a possible D gene (5 bases). The CDR3 runs to 14 residues. Germline CDR1 and CDR2: SGHTA and FQGNSA. V was trimmed by 1 base and J by 7 bases, leaving 11 bases between them. This CDR3 reads CASSLGPGGNEQFF. The CDR3 DNA is TGTGCCAGCAGCTTAGGTCCAGGCGGGAATGAGCAGTTCTTC. Full variable domain (remainder filled in from reference TRBV7-2 and TRBJ2-1): GAGVSQSPSNKVTEKGKDVELRCDPISGHTALYWYRQSLGQGLEFLIYFQGNSAPDKSGLPSDRFSAERTGGSVSTLTIQRTQQEDSAVYLCASSLGPGGNEQFFGPGTRLTVL.

The CDR3: CASSARTGTSSYEQYF. The CDR3 nucleotides read TGTGCCAGCAGTGCCCGGACAGGGACATCCTCCTACGAGCAGTACTTC. The J gene is TRBJ2-7, the V gene TRBV28; 8 bases agree with TRBD1. The CDR3 contains 16 residues. CDR1 is MDHEN, CDR2 SYDVKM, per germline. V lost 5 bases, J lost 0 bases, and 9 bases stayed unmatched.

This clone has more than one count but fewer than ten. The chain couples TRBV30 to TRBJ1-2; 7 bases agree with TRBD1. J was trimmed by 6 bases and V by 5 bases; bases with no gene match: 3. CDR3 length: 11 amino acids. The germline V gene has CDR1 GTSNPN and CDR2 SVGIG (reference sequence). The CDR3 spells CAWRQGDGYTF. DNA of the CDR3: TGTGCCTGGCGGCAGGGGGATGGCTACACCTTC.

This clone has more than one count but fewer than ten. CDR3 in DNA: TGTGCCAGCAGCTTCGGTTATAATTCACCCCTCCACTTT. As protein: CASSFGYNSPLHF. The chain employs TRBV5-6 and TRBJ1-6; D unclear. The germline V gene has CDR1 SGHDT and CDR2 YYEEEE. The CDR3 has 13 amino acids. Deletions cut 2 bases from V and 4 bases from J, with 4 bases between.

The chain has TRBV29-1 and TRBJ1-1, with 9 nucleotides matching TRBD1. There are 13 residues in the CDR3. Germline-derived CDR1 and CDR2 are SQVTM and ANQGSEA. The V segment lost 6 bases and the J segment 1 base; nucleotides outside the gene matches: 3. CDR3 sequence: CSVRTGENTEAFF. CDR3 bases: TGCAGCGTCAGGACAGGGGAGAACACTGAAGCTTTCTTT.

This rearrangement joins TRBV7-3 to TRBJ1-2, with 8 bases matching TRBD1. V lost 5 bases, J lost 5 bases, and 4 bases stayed unmatched. Germline V gene data show CDR1 as SGHTA and CDR2 as FQGTGA. The CDR3 spans 13 residues. CDR3: CASSQGTGYGYTF. The CDR3 nucleotides read TGTGCCAGCAGCCAGGGGACAGGTTATGGCTACACCTTC.

This clone was detected a few times. The chain couples TRBV28 to TRBJ1-1, with D possibly being TRBD1 (6 bases). Germline V gives CDR1 MDHEN, CDR2 SYDVKM. The ends were cut back, 6 bases at V and 5 bases at J, with 10 bases in the middle. This CDR3 region has 12 residues. DNA for the CDR3: TGTGCCAGCAGCACAGGGAGAACTGAAGCTTTCTTT. As protein: CASSTGRTEAFF.